Sequencing of this T cell receptor (beta chain) was carried out in a study of blood T cell repertoires in COVID-19. Study-wide context: Nucleic acid was either cDNA or gDNA, and it came from T cells, B-cell-depleted T cells, or PBMCs.

V shed 5 bases and J 6 bases; nucleotides not matched to a gene: 6. This CDR3 contains 15 residues. Looked up from germline, CDR1 is SGHTA and CDR2 is FQGNSA. The repertoire was sequenced with immunoSEQ multiplex PCR; TCRdb's copy has only in-frame clones and lacks some. This table has approximately 260,000 clones, over 75% appearing once. The chain joins TRBV7-2 to TRBJ2-1; 11 bases are shared with TRBD2. The sequencing sample was made of peripheral blood. The source of this sequence is a woman aged 35 to 49 who had recovered from COVID-19. The CDR3 DNA is TGTGCCAGCAGCCTCGGACTAGCGGGTCCCAATGAGCAGTTCTTC. Protein: CASSLGLAGPNEQFF. The complete variable domain, with remaining parts taken from reference TRBV7-2 and TRBJ2-1, reads GAGVSQSPSNKVTEKGKDVELRCDPISGHTALYWYRQSLGQGLEFLIYFQGNSAPDKSGLPSDRFSAERTGGSVSTLTIQRTQQEDSAVYLCASSLGLAGPNEQFFGPGTRLTVL.